The text below deals with one T cell receptor beta chain. The primer mix had 60 Vbeta and 13 Jbeta primers. Produced via immunoSEQ multiplex PCR; TCRdb's table is partial and in-frame only. The sample contains some 170,000 clones, about 80% of which appear only once. The source of the sample is a study of cytomegalovirus exposure and HLA in healthy donors. The CDR3 runs to 15 residues. From germline, CDR1 is SGHTS and CDR2 YDEGEE. The V segment lost 0 bases and the J segment 4 bases; nucleotides outside the gene matches: 1. This receptor was obtained from a man aged 18 to 29 in good health and CMV-seropositive. The rearrangement uses TRBV5-8 and TRBJ1-2; 12 bases fit TRBD1. The sequenced sample consisted of PBMCs. In DNA, the CDR3 is TGTGCCAGCAGCTTGGGGGACAGGGGGCCCTATGGCTACACCTTC. Protein: CASSLGDRGPYGYTF. Full variable domain (remainder filled in from reference TRBV5-8 and TRBJ1-2): EAGVTQSPTHLIKTRGQQATLRCSPISGHTSVYWYQQALGLGLQFLLWYDEGEERNRGNFPPRFSGRQFPNYSSELNVNALELEDSALYLCASSLGDRGPYGYTFGSGTRLTVV.